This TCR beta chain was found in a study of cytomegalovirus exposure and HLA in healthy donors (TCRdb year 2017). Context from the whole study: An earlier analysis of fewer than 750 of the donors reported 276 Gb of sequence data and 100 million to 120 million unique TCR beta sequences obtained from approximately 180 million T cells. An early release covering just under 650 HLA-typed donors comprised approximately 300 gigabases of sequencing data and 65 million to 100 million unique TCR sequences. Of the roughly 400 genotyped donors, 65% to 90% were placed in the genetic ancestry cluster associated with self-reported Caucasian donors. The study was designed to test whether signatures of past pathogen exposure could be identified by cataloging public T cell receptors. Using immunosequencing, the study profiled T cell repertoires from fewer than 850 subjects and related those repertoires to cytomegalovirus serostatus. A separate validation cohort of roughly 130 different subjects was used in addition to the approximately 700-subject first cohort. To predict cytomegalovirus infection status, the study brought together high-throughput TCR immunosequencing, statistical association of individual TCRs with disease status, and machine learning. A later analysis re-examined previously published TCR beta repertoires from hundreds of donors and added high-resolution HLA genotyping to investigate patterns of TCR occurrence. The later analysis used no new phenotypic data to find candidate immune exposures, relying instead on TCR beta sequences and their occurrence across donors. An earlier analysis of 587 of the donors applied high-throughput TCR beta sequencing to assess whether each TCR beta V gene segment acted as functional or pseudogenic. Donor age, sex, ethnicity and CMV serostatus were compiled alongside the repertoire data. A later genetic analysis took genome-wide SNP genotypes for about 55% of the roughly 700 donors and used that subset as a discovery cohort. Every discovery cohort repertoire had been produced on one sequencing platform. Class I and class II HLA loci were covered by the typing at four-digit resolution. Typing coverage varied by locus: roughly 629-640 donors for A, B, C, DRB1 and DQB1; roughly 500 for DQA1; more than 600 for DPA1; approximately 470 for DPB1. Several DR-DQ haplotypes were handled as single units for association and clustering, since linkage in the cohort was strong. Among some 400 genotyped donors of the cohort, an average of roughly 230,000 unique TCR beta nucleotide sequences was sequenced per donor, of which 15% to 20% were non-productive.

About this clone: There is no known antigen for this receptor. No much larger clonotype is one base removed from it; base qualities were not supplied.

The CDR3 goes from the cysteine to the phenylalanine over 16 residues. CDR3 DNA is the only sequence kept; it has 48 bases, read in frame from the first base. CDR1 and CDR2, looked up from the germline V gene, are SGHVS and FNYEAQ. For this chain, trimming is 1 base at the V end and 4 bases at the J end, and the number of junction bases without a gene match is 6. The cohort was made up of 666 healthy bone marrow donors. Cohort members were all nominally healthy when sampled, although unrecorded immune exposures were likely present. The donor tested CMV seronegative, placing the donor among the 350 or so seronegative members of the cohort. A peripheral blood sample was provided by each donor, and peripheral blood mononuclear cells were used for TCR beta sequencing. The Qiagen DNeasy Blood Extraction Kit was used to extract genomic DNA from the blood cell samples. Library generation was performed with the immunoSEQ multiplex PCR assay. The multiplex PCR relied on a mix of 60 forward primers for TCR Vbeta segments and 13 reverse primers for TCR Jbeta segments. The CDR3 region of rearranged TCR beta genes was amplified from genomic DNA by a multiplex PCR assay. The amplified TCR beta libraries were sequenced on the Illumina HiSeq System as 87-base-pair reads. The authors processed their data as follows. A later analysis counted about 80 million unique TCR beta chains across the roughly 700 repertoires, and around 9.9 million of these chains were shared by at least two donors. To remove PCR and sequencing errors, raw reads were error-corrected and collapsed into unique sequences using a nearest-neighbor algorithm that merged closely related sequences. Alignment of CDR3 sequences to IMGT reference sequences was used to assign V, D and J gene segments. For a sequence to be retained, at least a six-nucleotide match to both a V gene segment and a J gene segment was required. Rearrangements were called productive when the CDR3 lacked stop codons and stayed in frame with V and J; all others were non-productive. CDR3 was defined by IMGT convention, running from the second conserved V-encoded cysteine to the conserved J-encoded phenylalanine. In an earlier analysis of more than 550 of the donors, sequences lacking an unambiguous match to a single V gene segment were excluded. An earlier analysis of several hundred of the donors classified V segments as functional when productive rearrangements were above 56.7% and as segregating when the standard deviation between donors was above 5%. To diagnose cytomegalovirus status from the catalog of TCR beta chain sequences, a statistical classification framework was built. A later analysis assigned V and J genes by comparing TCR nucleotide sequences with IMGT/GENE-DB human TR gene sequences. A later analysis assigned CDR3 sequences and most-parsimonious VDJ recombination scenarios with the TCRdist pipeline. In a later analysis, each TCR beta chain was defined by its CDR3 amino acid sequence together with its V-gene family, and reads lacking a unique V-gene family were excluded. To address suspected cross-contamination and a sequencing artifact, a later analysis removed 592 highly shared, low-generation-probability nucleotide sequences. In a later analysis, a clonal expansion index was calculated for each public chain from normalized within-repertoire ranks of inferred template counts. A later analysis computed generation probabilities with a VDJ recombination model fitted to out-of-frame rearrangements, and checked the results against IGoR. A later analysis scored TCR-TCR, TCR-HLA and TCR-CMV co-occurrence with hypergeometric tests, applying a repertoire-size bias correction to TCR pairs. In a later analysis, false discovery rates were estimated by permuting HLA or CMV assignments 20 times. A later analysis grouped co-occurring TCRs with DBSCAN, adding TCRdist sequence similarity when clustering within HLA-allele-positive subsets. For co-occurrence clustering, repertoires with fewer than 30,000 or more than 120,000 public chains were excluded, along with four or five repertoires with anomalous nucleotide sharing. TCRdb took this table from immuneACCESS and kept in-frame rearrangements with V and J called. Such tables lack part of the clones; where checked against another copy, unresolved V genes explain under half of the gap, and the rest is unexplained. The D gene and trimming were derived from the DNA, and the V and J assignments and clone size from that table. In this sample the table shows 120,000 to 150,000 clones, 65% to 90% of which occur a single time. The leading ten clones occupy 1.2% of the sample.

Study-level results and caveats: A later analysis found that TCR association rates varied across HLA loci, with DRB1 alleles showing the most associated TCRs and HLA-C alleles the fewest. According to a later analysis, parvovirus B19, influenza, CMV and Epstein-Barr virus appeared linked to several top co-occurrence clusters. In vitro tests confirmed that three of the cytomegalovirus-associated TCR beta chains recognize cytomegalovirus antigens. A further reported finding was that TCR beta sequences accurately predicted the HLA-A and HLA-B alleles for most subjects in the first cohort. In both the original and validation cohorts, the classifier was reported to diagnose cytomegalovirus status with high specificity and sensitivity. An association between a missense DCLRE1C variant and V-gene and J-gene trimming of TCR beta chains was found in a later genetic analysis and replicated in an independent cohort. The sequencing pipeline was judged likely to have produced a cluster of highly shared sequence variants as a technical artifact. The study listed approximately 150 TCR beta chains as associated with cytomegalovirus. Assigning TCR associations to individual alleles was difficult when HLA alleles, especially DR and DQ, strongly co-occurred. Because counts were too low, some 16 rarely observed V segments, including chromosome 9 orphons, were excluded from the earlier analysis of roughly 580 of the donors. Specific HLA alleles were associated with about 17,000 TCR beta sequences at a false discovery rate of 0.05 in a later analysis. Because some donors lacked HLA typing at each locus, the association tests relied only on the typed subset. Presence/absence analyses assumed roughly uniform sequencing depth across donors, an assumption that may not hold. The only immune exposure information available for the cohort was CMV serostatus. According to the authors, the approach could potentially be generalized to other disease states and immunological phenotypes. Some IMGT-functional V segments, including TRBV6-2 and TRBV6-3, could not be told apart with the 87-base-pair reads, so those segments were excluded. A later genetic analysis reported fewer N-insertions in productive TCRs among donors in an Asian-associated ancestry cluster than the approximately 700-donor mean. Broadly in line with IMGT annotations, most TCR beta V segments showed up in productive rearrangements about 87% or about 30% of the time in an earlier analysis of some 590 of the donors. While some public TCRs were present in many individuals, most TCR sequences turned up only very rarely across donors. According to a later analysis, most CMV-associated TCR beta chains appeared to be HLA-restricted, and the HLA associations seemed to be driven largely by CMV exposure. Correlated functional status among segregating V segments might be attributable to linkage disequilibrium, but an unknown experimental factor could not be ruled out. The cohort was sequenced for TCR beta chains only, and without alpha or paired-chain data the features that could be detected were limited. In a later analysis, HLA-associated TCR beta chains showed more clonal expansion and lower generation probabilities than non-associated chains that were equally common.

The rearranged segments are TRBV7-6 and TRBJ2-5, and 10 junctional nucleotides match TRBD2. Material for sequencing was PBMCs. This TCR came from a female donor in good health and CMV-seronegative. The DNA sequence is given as TGTGCCAGCAGCTTAGAAGCGGGAGGGCCCCTAGAGACCCAGTACTTC. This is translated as CASSLEAGGPLETQYF.